Below are 10 T cell receptor beta chains sequenced from a single sample in a study of blood T cell repertoires in COVID-19. Clones were sequenced by immunoSEQ multiplex PCR, and TCRdb holds only the in-frame ones, with some missing. Among 350,000 to 400,000 clones listed, about 90% were seen once. The sequenced sample was PBMCs or T cells enriched from blood (not recorded which). These receptors came from a woman aged 25 to 45 who had recovered from COVID-19.

The chain employs TRBV30 and TRBJ2-1, with 11 bases aligning to TRBD2. The ends lost 1 base at V and 8 bases at J; junction bases unmatched: 1. CDR1 and CDR2 (germline): GTSNPN, SVGIG (reference sequence). This CDR3 region has 13 residues. The CDR3: CAWSALAGDEQFF. The CDR3 DNA is TGTGCCTGGAGTGCACTAGCGGGAGATGAGCAGTTCTTC.

The chain combines TRBV6-5 with TRBJ1-3; 8 bases align to TRBD1. The length of the CDR3 is 16 residues. Germline values: CDR1 MNHEY, CDR2 SVGAGI. The J segment lost 1 base and the V segment lost 2 bases, leaving 4 bases of the junction unmatched. In nucleotides, the CDR3 is TGTGCCAGCAGTTACCCCAGACAGGGGTCTGGAAACACCATATATTTT. It codes for CASSYPRQGSGNTIYF.

The J gene is TRBJ1-1, the V gene TRBV4-3, with TRBD1 identical over 7 bases. The CDR3 is made up of 15 amino acids. Germline-derived CDR1 and CDR2 are LGHNA and YSLEER. V was clipped by 0 bases and J by 4 bases; unmatched bases: 5. The CDR3: CASSQEIRGLTEAFF. For the CDR3, the DNA is TGCGCCAGCAGCCAAGAAATTAGGGGGCTCACTGAAGCTTTCTTT.

CDR3 bases: TGTGCCAGCTCACCTCAGGAGGGTGGGAACACTGAAGCTTTCTTT. Encoded protein: CASSPQEGGNTEAFF. V and J are TRBV18 and TRBJ1-1, with D uncertain. CDR1 and CDR2 (germline): KGHSH, LQKENI. This CDR3 has 15 residues. Between the trimmed V and J ends, which lost 3 bases and 1 base, there was a span of 12 bases.

V and J are TRBV5-4 and TRBJ1-4; a possible D gene is TRBD1 (5 bases). Germline values: CDR1 SGHNT, CDR2 YYREEE (reference sequence). Trimming took 1 base from V and 0 from J, leaving 13 bases between them. The CDR3 is 17 amino acids. The CDR3 here is CASSLNRQPATNEKLFF. The DNA of the CDR3 is TGTGCCAGCAGCTTGAACCGACAGCCTGCAACTAATGAAAAACTGTTTTTT.

The rearrangement uses TRBV25-1 and TRBJ1-2; D gene ambiguous. The germline CDR1 and CDR2 sequences are MGHDK and SYGVNS. The CDR3 loop spans 15 amino acids. V lost 4 bases, J lost 2 bases, and 14 bases lay in between. In DNA, the CDR3 is TGTGCCAGCAGTGGTCCTTCCGGGAAAAACTATGGCTACACCTTC. Protein product: CASSGPSGKNYGYTF.

A single count supports this clone. The rearrangement joins TRBV11-2 to TRBJ2-2; D may be TRBD1 (5 bases). Trimming removed 2 bases at V and 5 bases at J, with 12 bases between. CDR1 is SGHAT and CDR2 is FQNNGV in the germline V gene. The CDR3 is 15 residues long. This chain's CDR3 is CASSLLLGATGELFF. The CDR3, as DNA: TGTGCCAGCAGCTTACTCTTAGGGGCGACCGGGGAGCTGTTTTTT.

V is TRBV7-3 and J is TRBJ2-1; D is ambiguous. This CDR3 is built from 14 residues. The V end lost 0 bases, the J end lost 6 bases, and 9 bases lay between the germline ends. From germline, CDR1 is SGHTA and CDR2 FQGTGA. The CDR3 is CASSLTGLGNEQFF. Written as DNA, the CDR3 is TGTGCCAGCAGCTTAACCGGGTTGGGCAATGAGCAGTTCTTC.

The genes are TRBV30 and TRBJ2-7, with D possibly TRBD2 on 6 matching bases. The V end lost 2 bases, the J end lost 1 base, and 18 bases lay between the germline ends. Germline V gives CDR1 GTSNPN, CDR2 SVGIG (reference sequence). This CDR3 is built from 16 residues. The CDR3: CAWSTTRLGLSYEQYF. The CDR3 DNA follows: TGTGCCTGGAGTACCACCCGACTGGGACTTTCCTACGAGCAGTACTTC.

This chain uses TRBV7-8 with TRBJ1-1; D gene unclear. CDR1 and CDR2 from the germline V gene are SGHVS and FQNEAQ. Trimming shortened V by 6 bases and J by 1 base, and 15 bases separated the two germline ends. CDR3 length: 15 residues. The CDR3 bases are TGTGCCAGCAGAGATAGGAAGGGAGCGAACACTGAAGCTTTCTTT. As protein: CASRDRKGANTEAFF. The whole variable domain, filled in from reference TRBV7-8 and TRBJ1-1, reads GAGVSQSPRYKVAKRGQDVALRCDPISGHVSLFWYQQALGQGPEFLTYFQNEAQLDKSGLPSDRFFAERPEGSVSTLKIQRTQQEDSAVYLCASRDRKGANTEAFFGQGTRLTVV.